These 4 T cell receptor beta chains originate from one sample sequenced in a study of T-cell reconstitution after alpha-beta-depleted transplantation in children. The TCRbeta library was prepared with unique molecular identifiers. TCRdb re-analysed the PCR reads in MiXCR, keeping a single row per CDR3 protein. The table lists around 400,000 distinct CDR3 sequences, roughly 22% of them singletons, with around 4% in the top ten. This material consisted of PBMCs from the stem cell graft donor, taken from the stem cell graft. The receptors originated from a human donor who donated a stem cell graft to a child with acute myeloid leukemia.

The chain uses TRBV30 and TRBJ2-1; D is unclear. Germline CDR1 and CDR2: GTSNPN and SVGIG (reference sequence). The CDR3 sequence is 13 residues long. The V gene lost 2 bases and the J gene lost 4 bases, with 9 bases spanning the gap. CDR3 in DNA: TGTGCCTGGAGTTCAGCGCAATACAATGAGCAGTTCTTC. It encodes CAWSSAQYNEQFF.

The rearrangement uses TRBV20-1 and TRBJ2-3; D is perhaps TRBD2 (5 bases). Trimming took off 2 bases at V and 1 base at J, with 13 bases between the two ends. Per the germline V gene, CDR1 is DFQATT and CDR2 is SNEGSKA (reference sequence). This CDR3 has 15 amino acids. CDR3 sequence (DNA): TGCAGTGCTAGACATACTAGTTTCGGCACAGATACGCAGTATTTT. It codes for CSARHTSFGTDTQYF.

The chain links TRBV28 to TRBJ2-7; D call uncertain. The CDR3 length is 14 residues. The germline gives CDR1 MDHEN, CDR2 SYDVKM. Trimming stripped 3 bases from V and 3 bases from J, with 12 bases between. The CDR3 loop is CASSFGTPDYEQYF. The CDR3 nucleotides are TGTGCCAGCAGTTTTGGTACACCCGACTACGAGCAGTACTTC.

This clonotype has only a few counts. The chain uses TRBV5-4 and TRBJ1-3, with TRBD1 matching over 12 bases. Trimming cost V 4 bases and J 7 bases; bases outside gene matches: 6. There are 15 residues in the CDR3. Looked up from germline, CDR1 is SGHNT and CDR2 is YYREEE (reference sequence). The DNA for the CDR3 is TGTGCCAGCAGCCCGGGACAGGGGGCCTCGAACACCATATATTTT. It is translated as CASSPGQGASNTIYF. Full variable domain (remainder filled in from reference TRBV5-4 and TRBJ1-3): ETGVTQSPTHLIKTRGQQVTLRCSSQSGHNTVSWYQQALGQGPQFIFQYYREEENGRGNFPPRFSGLQFPNYSSELNVNALELDDSALYLCASSPGQGASNTIYFGEGSWLTVV.